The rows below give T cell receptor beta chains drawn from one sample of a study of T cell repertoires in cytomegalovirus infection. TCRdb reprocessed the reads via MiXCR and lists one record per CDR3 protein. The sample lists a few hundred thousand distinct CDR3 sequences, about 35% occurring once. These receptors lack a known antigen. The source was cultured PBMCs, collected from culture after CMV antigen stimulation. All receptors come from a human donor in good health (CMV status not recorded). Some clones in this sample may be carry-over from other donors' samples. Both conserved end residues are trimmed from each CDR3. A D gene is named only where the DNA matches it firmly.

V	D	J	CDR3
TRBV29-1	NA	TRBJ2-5	SAPPDNQETQY
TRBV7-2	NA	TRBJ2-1	ASSFQAEQF
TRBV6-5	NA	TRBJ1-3	ASSPVGRSVRGNTIY
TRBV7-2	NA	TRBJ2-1	ASSLGSNGRSDYNEQF
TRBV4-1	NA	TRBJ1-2	ASSQPGNLEAYGYT
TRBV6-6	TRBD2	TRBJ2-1	ASSLALAGVNEQF
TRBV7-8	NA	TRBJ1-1	ASSLALTLTDLTGVNTEAF
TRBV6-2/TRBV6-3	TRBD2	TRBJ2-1	ASTNSGRLINEQF
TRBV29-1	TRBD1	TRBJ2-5	SVGQGPQETQY
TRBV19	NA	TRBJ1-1	ASSRNAQPDRTEAF
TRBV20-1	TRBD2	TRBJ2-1	SARVGTSGYLNEQF
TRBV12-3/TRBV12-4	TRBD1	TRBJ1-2	ASSPYRQGTNYGYT
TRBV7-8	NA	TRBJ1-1	ASSLVKGYVAF
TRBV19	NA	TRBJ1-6	ASSFTSSYNSPLH
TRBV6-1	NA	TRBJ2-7	ASSEVRYEQY
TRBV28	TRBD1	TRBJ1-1	ASSSHPDRAWAF
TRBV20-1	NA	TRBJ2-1	SARDMKGQSYNEQF
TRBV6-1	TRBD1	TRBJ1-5	ASTTDRTATQPQH
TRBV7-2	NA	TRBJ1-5	ASSPPPQPQH
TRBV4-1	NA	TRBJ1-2	ASSQAAGLYGYT
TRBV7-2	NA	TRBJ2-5	ASSQGHEETQY
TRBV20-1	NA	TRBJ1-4	SARDSGVTNEKLF
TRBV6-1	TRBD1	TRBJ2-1	ASTPTDRGRNEQF
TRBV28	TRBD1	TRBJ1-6	ASSFFFATGILRSPLH
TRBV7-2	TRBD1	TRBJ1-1	ASSGQVMNTEAF
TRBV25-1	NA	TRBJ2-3	ASSYRAERGTDTQY
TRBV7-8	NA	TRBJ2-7	ATCPGPGGYEQY
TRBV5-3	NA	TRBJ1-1	ASSGRQDLVGEAF
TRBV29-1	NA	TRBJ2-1	SVLNSSYNEQF
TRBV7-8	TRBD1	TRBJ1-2	ASSLGQGAYGYT
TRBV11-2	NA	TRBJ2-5	ASSPPPGTETQY
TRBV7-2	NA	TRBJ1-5	ASSLNADPLLVQPQH
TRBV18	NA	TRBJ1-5	ASSPRSGRGSYLNSNQPQH
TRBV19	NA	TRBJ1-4	ARFVEKLF
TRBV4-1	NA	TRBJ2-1	ASSQTPSSGSNVEQF
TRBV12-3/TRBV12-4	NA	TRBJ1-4	ASSSPGLDEKLF
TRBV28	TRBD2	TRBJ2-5	ASSFLGAGGPGGQY
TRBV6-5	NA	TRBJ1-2	ASSYSERNYGYT
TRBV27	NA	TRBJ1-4	ASGLNRHWATNEKLF
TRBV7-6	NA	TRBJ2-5	ASSNNRGAWETQY
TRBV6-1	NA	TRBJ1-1	ASSKAGRPLMNTEAF
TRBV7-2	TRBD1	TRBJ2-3	ASRLGQGTLTDTQY
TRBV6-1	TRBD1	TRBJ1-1	VSSEQGDGTEAF
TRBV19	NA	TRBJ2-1	ASRFRTSYNEQF
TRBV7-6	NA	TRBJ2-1	ASSLSSTPPARKQF
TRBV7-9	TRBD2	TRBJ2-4	ASSFYSGTPIQY
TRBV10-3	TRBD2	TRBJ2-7	AISPGLAGTYEQY
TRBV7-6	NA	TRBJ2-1	ASSPTGYEQF
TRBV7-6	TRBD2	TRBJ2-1	ASSPGTSGGYNYNEQF
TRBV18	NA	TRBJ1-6	ASSLGYDSPLH
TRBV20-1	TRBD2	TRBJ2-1	SARFSGSDEQF
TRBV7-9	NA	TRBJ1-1	ASSPPQGTTEAF
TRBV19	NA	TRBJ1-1	ASMRRSKTEAF